This section outlines one TCR beta chain sequence together with its context. Sequencing was performed with immunoSEQ multiplex PCR; in TCRdb, only in-frame clones are kept and a portion is missing. Here the sample spans hundreds of thousands of clones, more than 85% being singletons. Participant reports of clinical history set cohort assignment. These data originate in a study of blood T cell repertoires in COVID-19. Study in general: PBMCs, B-cell-depleted T cells, or T cells provided the cDNA or gDNA that made up the material.

This CDR3 has 15 residues. Germline values: CDR1 SEHNR, CDR2 FQNEAQ (reference sequence). Between the trimmed V and J ends, which lost 1 base and 5 bases, there was a span of 14 bases. This chain links TRBV7-9 with TRBJ1-2; D is ambiguous. The receptor was derived from a woman in her 30s who had recovered from COVID-19. Sequencing was carried out using PBMCs or T cells enriched from blood (not recorded which). The DNA for the CDR3 is TGTGCCAGCAGCTTAGGGGGAGCCCGTGGGTATGGCTACACCTTC. As protein: CASSLGGARGYGYTF.